The 26 T cell receptor beta chains below were found in one sample sequenced in a study of Graves' ophthalmopathy and Graves' hyperthyroidism. RNA served as the template for amplifying TCR beta CDR3 regions. The first round was an RT-PCR with HTBI primers, and the second round was a multiplex PCR. TCRdb passed the multiplex PCR reads through MiXCR, listing each CDR3 protein once. Of a few hundred thousand distinct CDR3 sequences in the sample, roughly 15% are singletons; the top ten hold about 7%. Input material: peripheral blood. Every receptor here comes from a woman in her late teens or twenties with stable Graves' hyperthyroidism.

Ten or more counts support this clonotype. The chain recombines TRBV12-3 or TRBV12-4 with TRBJ2-5; TRBD2 is a possible D gene (6 bases). The germline V and J ends were trimmed by 8 bases and 5 bases, with 15 bases remaining between them. CDR3 length: 13 residues. Here the CDR3 reads CASHGWRGETQYF. In DNA, the CDR3 is TGTGCCAGCCACGGGTGGAGGGGCGAGACCCAGTACTTC.

This clonotype was observed at least ten times. The chain uses TRBV12-3 or TRBV12-4 and TRBJ2-5; D gene unclear. V lost 5 bases and J lost 5, with 15 bases in between. This CDR3 is 14 amino acids long. The CDR3 region has the DNA TGTGCCAGCAGTGCCCGGACCCTCGTGGAGACCCAGTACTTC. Translation: CASSARTLVETQYF.

This clonotype has ten or more counts. The chain joins TRBV29-1 to TRBJ1-1, with unresolved D. This CDR3 has 13 residues. The germline V gene encodes CDR1 SQVTM and CDR2 ANQGSEA. The V gene lost 3 bases and the J gene lost 8 bases, with 16 bases spanning the gap. CDR3 nucleotides: TGCAGCGTTGAGCAGGACGCCCCTAAAGAAGCTTTCTTT. Its protein product is CSVEQDAPKEAFF. The full variable domain, its missing parts supplied by reference TRBV29-1 and TRBJ1-1, is SAVISQKPSRDICQRGTSLTIQCQVDSQVTMMFWYRQQPGQSLTLIATANQGSEATYESGFVIDKFPISRPNLTFSTLTVSNMSPEDSSIYLCSVEQDAPKEAFFGQGTRLTVV.

This chain connects TRBV11-2 to TRBJ1-2, with D tentatively TRBD1 (5 bases). The CDR3 totals 17 residues. Germline CDR1 SGHAT, CDR2 FQNNGV. Trimming left V 5 bases short and J 9 bases short, with 28 bases between. CDR3 protein: CASSLHYNRDWKLSYTF. As DNA, the CDR3 is TGTGCCAGCAGCCTTCATTATAACCGGGACTGGAAGTTGAGCTACACCTTC.

This clonotype was seen repeatedly, ten times or more. The chain couples TRBV7-8 to TRBJ1-6; D ambiguous. The germline gives CDR1 SGHVS, CDR2 FQNEAQ. Trimming took 2 bases from V and 10 from J, leaving 15 bases between them. CDR3 length: 15 residues. The CDR3 nucleotides are TGTGCCAGCAGCTTATCGGGCAACTCCCTATCACCCCTCCACTTT. Its translation is CASSLSGNSLSPLHF.

This clonotype showed up many times. At one of its ends the junction is not consistent with the germline gene, which may arise from a read error. The chain recombines TRBV12-3 or TRBV12-4 with TRBJ2-7; 10 bases map to TRBD2. The CDR3 consists of 16 residues. The CDR3 spells CASSSYSGGPVYEQYF. The CDR3 nucleotides are TGTGCCAGTAGTTCTTATAGCGGGGGGCCCGTCTACGAGCAGTACTTC.

This clonotype was seen only a few times. This sequence may be a read error, since a much larger clone differs from it by one base. The chain combines TRBV24-1 with TRBJ1-2, with D maybe TRBD1 (6 bases). There are 13 residues in the CDR3. From germline, CDR1 is KGHDR and CDR2 SFDVKD. CDR3 amino acids: CAPSDQAGVGYTF. In nucleotides, the CDR3 is TGTGCCCCCAGTGATCAGGCAGGGGTTGGCTACACCTTC.

This clonotype appeared many times. The V call is TRBV20-1, the J call TRBJ2-5, with TRBD2 matching 10 bases. CDR3 size: 14 residues. V was clipped by 4 bases and J by 5 bases; unmatched bases: 7. CDR1 DFQATT and CDR2 SNEGSKA come from the germline V gene (reference sequence). The CDR3 region has the DNA TGCAGTGCTACACTAGCGGGGCTAGGGGAGACCCAGTACTTC. Its protein is CSATLAGLGETQYF.

This clonotype was counted at least ten times. A junction end diverges from the germline sequence, so it may reflect a read error. The chain couples TRBV7-7 to TRBJ2-5; 11 bases line up with TRBD2. This CDR3 has 16 amino acids. CDR1 is SSHAT and CDR2 is FNYEAQ in the germline V gene (reference sequence). The CDR3 sequence is CASSLASGLAGETQYF. The CDR3 DNA follows: TGTGCTAGCAGCTTAGCCTCTGGACTAGCGGGCGAGACCCAGTACTTC. Drawing the rest from reference TRBV7-7 and TRBJ2-5, the complete variable domain is GAGVSQSPRYKVTKRGQDVTLRCDPISSHATLYWYQQALGQGPEFLTYFNYEAQPDKSGLPSDRFSAERPEGSISTLTIQRTEQRDSAMYRCASSLASGLAGETQYFGPGTRLLVL.

This clonotype was counted ten times or more. The CDR3 DNA is TGTGCCAGCAGCCAGAGACAGGGGGATTACACTGAAGCTTTCTTT. This translates into CASSQRQGDYTEAFF. The chain carries TRBV3-1 and TRBJ1-1, with 9 positions matching TRBD1. This CDR3 is 15 amino acids long. The germline CDR1 and CDR2 sequences are LGHDT and YNNKEL (reference sequence). Trimming took 3 bases from V and 3 from J; bases not matched to a gene: 5.

This clonotype was seen many times. V gene TRBV19 combines with J gene TRBJ1-1; D unclear. With 2 bases removed from V and 6 bases from J, the gap between germline ends came to 7 bases. CDR3 size: 12 residues. Germline lookup yields CDR1 LNHDA and CDR2 SQIVND (reference sequence). CDR3 sequence: CASSILGSEAFF. In DNA form, the CDR3 reads TGTGCCAGTAGTATATTAGGCTCTGAAGCTTTCTTT.

Regarding this clonotype: This may be a read error, as it is one base from a much larger clone. V is TRBV20-1 and J is TRBJ1-1; 11 bases agree with TRBD1. The CDR3 contains 16 residues. Germline CDR1 reads DFQATT; CDR2 reads SNEGSKA (reference sequence). CDR3 in DNA: TGCAGTGCTAGAGATTGGGACAGGGGGACGAACACTGAAGCTTGCTTT. Protein: CSARDWDRGTNTEACF.

This clonotype was recorded many times. CDR3 in amino acids: CASSGKRGLGVNTEAFF. DNA of the CDR3: TGTGCCAGCAGCGGGAAAAGGGGCTTAGGAGTGAACACTGAAGCTTTCTTT. V and J are TRBV9 and TRBJ1-1, with D possibly matching TRBD1 (5 bases). The germline CDR1 and CDR2 sequences are SGDLS and YYNGEE. This CDR3 region has 17 residues. The V and J ends lost 3 bases and 0 bases respectively, with 18 bases between them.

V and J are TRBV6-1 and TRBJ2-2; tentative D call: TRBD1 (6 bases). Trimming pared 7 bases from V and 5 bases from J, leaving 14 bases between. From germline, CDR1 is MNHNS and CDR2 SASEGT. This CDR3 comprises 14 residues. The CDR3 DNA sequence: TGTGCCAGCAAGATTAGGACAGTTACCGGGGAGCTGTTTTTT. This sequence encodes CASKIRTVTGELFF.

This clonotype was seen at least ten times. The rearrangement joins TRBV24-1 to TRBJ2-7; the match to TRBD1 covers 7 bases. The junction had 11 bases not matched to a gene; V was cut back by 3 bases and J by 1 base. This CDR3 has 17 residues. Germline CDR1 and CDR2: KGHDR and SFDVKD. The CDR3 sequence: CATSDDPTGTESYEQYF. Written as DNA, the CDR3 is TGTGCCACCAGTGATGACCCGACCGGGACAGAGTCCTACGAGCAGTACTTC.

Many counts were recorded for this clonotype. V is TRBV18 and J is TRBJ2-7; D may match TRBD1 or TRBD2 (5 bases each). Germline V CDR1 and CDR2: KGHSH, LQKENI. Trimming stripped 3 bases from V and 4 bases from J, with 10 bases between. The CDR3 extends over 13 amino acids. CDR3 sequence (DNA): TGTGCCAGCTCACCGGCAGAGGGGTACGAGCAGTACTTC. It translates to CASSPAEGYEQYF.

This clonotype was picked up many times. At one end, the junction sequence differs from germline, possibly due to a read error. This chain uses TRBV4-1 with TRBJ2-7; D is ambiguous. The CDR3 length is 12 residues. The germline CDR1 and CDR2 sequences are MGHRA and YSYEKL. Here the CDR3 reads CASSQDSYEQYF. The CDR3 DNA reads TGTGCCAGCAGCCAAGACTCCTACGAGCAGTACTTC.

As for this clonotype: A much bigger clone sits one base away, suggesting this may be a read error. The V gene is TRBV28, the J gene TRBJ2-7; D is unclear. From germline, CDR1 is MDHEN and CDR2 SYDVKM. This CDR3 has 12 amino acids. CDR3 in amino acids: CASSLWKGEHYF. CDR3 DNA: TGTGCCAGCAGTTTATGGAAGGGCGAGCATTACTTC.

This clonotype was picked up many times. The chain uses TRBV12-3 or TRBV12-4 and TRBJ2-7, with TRBD2 matching 8 bases. V lost 4 bases and J lost 4; bases outside the gene matches: 9. The length of the CDR3 is 15 residues. CDR3 in DNA: TGTGCCAGCAGTTCTGCCGGGGGGGATCTTTACGAGCAGTACTTC. Translating it yields CASSSAGGDLYEQYF.

This clonotype appeared a few times. CDR3 nucleotide sequence: TGCAGTGCTAGACCGACACAGGGAACCAGAGGGGACGAGCAGTACTTC. It translates to CSARPTQGTRGDEQYF. This rearrangement joins TRBV20-1 to TRBJ2-7; D is perhaps TRBD1 (6 bases). The CDR3 is made up of 16 amino acids. Between the trimmed V and J ends, which lost 2 bases and 5 bases, there was a span of 22 bases. The V gene's germline CDR1 is DFQATT and CDR2 SNEGSKA (reference sequence).

This clonotype appeared many times. CDR3 in amino acids: CAISEPGLQETQYF. DNA for the CDR3: TGTGCCATCAGTGAACCAGGGCTCCAAGAGACCCAGTACTTC. The chain carries TRBV10-3 and TRBJ2-5; possible D gene TRBD1, 5 bases. Germline V gene lookup returns CDR1 ENHRY and CDR2 SYGVKD. The CDR3 has 14 amino acids. The germline V and J ends were trimmed by 3 bases and 1 base, with 9 bases remaining between them.

This clonotype was observed at least ten times. The CDR3 loop reads CASRRGGGTNYGYTF. CDR3 DNA: TGTGCCAGTCGGAGGGGTGGGGGAACTAACTATGGCTACACCTTC. The chain couples TRBV19 to TRBJ1-2, with D possibly TRBD1 on 5 matching bases. Trimming took 8 bases from V and 0 from J, leaving 16 bases between them. The CDR3 sequence is 15 residues long. Germline lookup yields CDR1 LNHDA and CDR2 SQIVND (reference sequence).

This chain joins TRBV28 and TRBJ2-7; D is possibly TRBD1 (6 bases). Germline V lookup: CDR1 MDHEN, CDR2 SYDVKM. The CDR3 covers 14 residues. V was pared by 5 bases and J by 5 bases, with 16 bases between. CDR3 DNA sequence: TGTGCCAGCAGTCCGGGACACGGACTCCACGAGCAGTACTTC. Protein: CASSPGHGLHEQYF.

There are a few counts of this clonotype. The chain employs TRBV5-1 and TRBJ1-3; D ambiguous. CDR3 length: 13 amino acids. In germline, CDR1 is SGHRS, CDR2 YFSETQ. V lost 3 bases and J lost 3, with 7 bases in between. The CDR3 region has the DNA TGCGCCAGCAGCTACGACGTTGGAAACACCATATATTTT. It specifies CASSYDVGNTIYF.

This clonotype was seen at least ten times. The genes are TRBV11-1 and TRBJ2-2, with 9 bases matching TRBD1. The length of the CDR3 is 19 residues. V lost 4 bases, J lost 0 bases, and 12 bases stayed unmatched. The germline V gene has CDR1 SGHAT and CDR2 FQDESV (reference sequence). In DNA form, the CDR3 reads TGTGCCAGCAGCTCTCCGGGACAGGGTACAAACGCGAACACCGGGGAGCTGTTTTTT. This codes for CASSSPGQGTNANTGELFF.

This chain uses TRBV12-3 or TRBV12-4 with TRBJ1-2; D remains unclear. CDR3 length equals 12 residues. Trimming left V 5 bases short and J 0 bases short, with 4 bases between. The chain's CDR3 is CASSQANYGYTF. As DNA, the CDR3 is TGTGCCAGCAGTCAGGCTAACTATGGCTACACCTTC.